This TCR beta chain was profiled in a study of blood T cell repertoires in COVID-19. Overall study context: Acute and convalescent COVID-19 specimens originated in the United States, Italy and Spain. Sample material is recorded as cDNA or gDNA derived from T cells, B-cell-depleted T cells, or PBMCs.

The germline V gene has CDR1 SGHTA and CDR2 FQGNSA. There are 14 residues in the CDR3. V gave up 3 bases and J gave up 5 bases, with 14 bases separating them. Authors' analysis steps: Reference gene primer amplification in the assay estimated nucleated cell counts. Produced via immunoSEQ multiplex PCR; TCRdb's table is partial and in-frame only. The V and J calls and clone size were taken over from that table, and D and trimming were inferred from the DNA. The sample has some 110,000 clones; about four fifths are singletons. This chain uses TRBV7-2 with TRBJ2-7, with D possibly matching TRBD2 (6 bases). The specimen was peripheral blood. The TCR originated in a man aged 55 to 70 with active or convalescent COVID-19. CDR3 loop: CASSFQGGTHEQYF. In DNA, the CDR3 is TGTGCCAGCAGCTTCCAGGGCGGGACCCACGAGCAGTACTTC.